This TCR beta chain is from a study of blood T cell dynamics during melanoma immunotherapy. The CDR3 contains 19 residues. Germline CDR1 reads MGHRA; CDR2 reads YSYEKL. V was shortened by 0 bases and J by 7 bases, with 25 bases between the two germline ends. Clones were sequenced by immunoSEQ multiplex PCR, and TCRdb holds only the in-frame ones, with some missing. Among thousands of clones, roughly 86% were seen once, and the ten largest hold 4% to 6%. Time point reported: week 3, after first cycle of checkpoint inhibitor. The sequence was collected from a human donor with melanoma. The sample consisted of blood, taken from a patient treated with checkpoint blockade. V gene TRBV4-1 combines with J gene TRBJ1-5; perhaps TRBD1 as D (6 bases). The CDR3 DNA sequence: TGCGCCAGCAGCCAAGATGTTTTTTCGGGCAGGGGAATGTGGCAGCCCCAGCATTTT. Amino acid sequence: CASSQDVFSGRGMWQPQHF.